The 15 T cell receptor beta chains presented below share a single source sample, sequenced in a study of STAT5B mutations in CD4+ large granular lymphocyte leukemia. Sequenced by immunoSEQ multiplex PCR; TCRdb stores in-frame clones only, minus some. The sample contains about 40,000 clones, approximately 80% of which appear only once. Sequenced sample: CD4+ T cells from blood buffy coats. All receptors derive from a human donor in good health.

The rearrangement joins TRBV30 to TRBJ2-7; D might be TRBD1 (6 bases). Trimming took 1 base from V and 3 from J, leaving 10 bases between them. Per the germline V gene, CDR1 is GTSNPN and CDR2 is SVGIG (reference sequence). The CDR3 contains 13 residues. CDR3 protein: CAWSGGRGYEQYF. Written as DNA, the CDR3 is TGTGCCTGGAGTGGTGGCAGGGGCTACGAGCAGTACTTC.

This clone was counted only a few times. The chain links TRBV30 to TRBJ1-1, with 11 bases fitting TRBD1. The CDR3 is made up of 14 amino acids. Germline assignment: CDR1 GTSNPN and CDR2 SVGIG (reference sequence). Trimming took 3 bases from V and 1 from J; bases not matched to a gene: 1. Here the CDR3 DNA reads TGTGCCTGGAGGGGGACAGGGGGGAACACTGAAGCTTTCTTT. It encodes CAWRGTGGNTEAFF.

The CDR3 DNA follows: TGTGCCAGCAGTCACCACTCCGGGACAGCTAGCAATCAGCCCCAGCATTTT. This codes for CASSHHSGTASNQPQHF. The gene calls are TRBV7-8 and TRBJ1-5; the match to TRBD1 covers 7 bases. The V gene's germline CDR1 is SGHVS and CDR2 FQNEAQ. The V gene end was trimmed by 6 bases and the J gene end by 0 bases; junction bases not matched to a gene: 11. The CDR3 sequence is 17 residues long.

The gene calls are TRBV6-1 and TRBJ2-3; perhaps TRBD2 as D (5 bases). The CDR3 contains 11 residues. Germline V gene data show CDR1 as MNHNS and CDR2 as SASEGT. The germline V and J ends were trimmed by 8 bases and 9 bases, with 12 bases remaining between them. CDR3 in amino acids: CASPGSGTQYF. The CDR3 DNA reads TGTGCCAGCCCGGGGTCAGGAACGCAGTATTTT.

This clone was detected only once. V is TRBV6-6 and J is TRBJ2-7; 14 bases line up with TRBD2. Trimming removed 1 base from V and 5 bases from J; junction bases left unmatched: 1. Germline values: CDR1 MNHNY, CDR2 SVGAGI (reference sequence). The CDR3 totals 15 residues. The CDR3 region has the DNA TGTGCCAGCAGTTACTGGGGACTAGCGGGAGACGAGCAGTACTTC. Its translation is CASSYWGLAGDEQYF.

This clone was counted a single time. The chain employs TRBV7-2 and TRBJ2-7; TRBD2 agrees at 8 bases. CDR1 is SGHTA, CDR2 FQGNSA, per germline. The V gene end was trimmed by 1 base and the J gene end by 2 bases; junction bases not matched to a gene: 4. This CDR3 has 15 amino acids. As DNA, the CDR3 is TGTGCCAGCAGCTTAGGGCTAGCGGGCCCCTACGAGCAGTACTTC. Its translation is CASSLGLAGPYEQYF.

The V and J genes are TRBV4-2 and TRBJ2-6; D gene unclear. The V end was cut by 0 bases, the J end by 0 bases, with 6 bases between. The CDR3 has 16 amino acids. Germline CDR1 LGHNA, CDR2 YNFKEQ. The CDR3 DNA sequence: TGTGCCAGCAGCCAAGATGGGGACTCTGGGGCCAACGTCCTGACTTTC. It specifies CASSQDGDSGANVLTF.

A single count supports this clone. The CDR3 here is CASSLGGGQGLHYGYTF. CDR3 in DNA: TGTGCCAGCAGCTTGGGGGGCGGGCAGGGCCTTCACTATGGCTACACCTTC. J is TRBJ1-2 and V is TRBV5-4; the D gene is possibly TRBD1 (5 bases). CDR1 and CDR2 (germline): SGHNT, YYREEE (reference sequence). This CDR3 comprises 17 residues. V dropped 0 bases and J dropped 3 bases, with 18 bases sitting between them.

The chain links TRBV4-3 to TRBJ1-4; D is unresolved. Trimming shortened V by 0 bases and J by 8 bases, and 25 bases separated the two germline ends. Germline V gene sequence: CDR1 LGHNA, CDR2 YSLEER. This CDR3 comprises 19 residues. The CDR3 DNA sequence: TGCGCCAGCAGCCAAGACAACGGGATCACCCCCCAACGAGGGGAAAAACTGTTTTTT. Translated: CASSQDNGITPQRGEKLFF.

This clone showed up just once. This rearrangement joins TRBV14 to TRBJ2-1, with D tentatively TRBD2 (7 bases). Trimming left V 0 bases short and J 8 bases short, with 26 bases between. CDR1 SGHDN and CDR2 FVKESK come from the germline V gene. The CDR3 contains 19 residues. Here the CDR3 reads CASSQEGRPIAGASYEQFF. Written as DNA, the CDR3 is TGTGCCAGCAGCCAAGAGGGGCGGCCGATCGCGGGGGCGAGTTATGAGCAGTTCTTC.

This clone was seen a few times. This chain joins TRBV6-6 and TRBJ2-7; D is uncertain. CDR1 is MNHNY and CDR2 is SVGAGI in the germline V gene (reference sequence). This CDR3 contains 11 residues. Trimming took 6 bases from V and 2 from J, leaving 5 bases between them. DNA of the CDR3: TGTGCCAGCAGCCGGACCTACGAGCAGTACTTC. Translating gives CASSRTYEQYF.

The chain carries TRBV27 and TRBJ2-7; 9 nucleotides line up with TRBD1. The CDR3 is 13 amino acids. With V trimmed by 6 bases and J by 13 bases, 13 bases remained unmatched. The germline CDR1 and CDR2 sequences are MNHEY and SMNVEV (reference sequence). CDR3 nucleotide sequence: TGTGCCAGCAGCCGGGACAGGGCAGCTTTCAGATACTTC. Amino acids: CASSRDRAAFRYF.

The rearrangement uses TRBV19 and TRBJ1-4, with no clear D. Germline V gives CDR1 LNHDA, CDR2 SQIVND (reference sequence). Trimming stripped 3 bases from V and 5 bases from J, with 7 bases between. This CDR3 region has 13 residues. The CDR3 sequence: CASSMGINEKLFF. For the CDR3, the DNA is TGTGCCAGTAGTATGGGTATAAATGAAAAACTGTTTTTT.

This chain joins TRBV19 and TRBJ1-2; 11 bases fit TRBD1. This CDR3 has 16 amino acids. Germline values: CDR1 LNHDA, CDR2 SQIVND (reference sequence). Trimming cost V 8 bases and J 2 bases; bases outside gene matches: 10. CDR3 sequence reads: CASRLDRTGGNYGYTF. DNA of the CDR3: TGTGCCAGTCGACTCGACCGGACAGGGGGCAACTATGGCTACACCTTC.

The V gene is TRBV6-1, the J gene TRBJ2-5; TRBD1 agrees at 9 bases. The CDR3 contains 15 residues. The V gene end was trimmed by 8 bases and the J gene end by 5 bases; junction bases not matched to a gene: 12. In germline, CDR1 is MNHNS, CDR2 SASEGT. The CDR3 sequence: CASQSSGQGRETQYF. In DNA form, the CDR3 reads TGTGCCAGCCAATCCTCGGGACAGGGCCGGGAGACCCAGTACTTC.